This entry describes one T cell receptor beta chain. Its antigen is currently unknown. The sample is drawn from a study of neoadjuvant anti-PD-1 for oral cavity cancer. Whole-study findings and limits: Treg/Th17 ratio rose with pretreatment blood and fell with post-treatment tumor TCRbeta clonality.

Some clones are missing from TCRdb's copy, which holds only in-frame ones; the method was immunoSEQ multiplex PCR. The top ten clones hold about 3.5% of a sample with about 8,000 clones, roughly three fifths of them seen once. The length of the CDR3 is 15 residues. V shed 5 bases, J shed 3 bases, and the junction held 11 bases outside the gene matches. The V gene's germline CDR1 is SGHNT and CDR2 YYREEE (reference sequence). As for time point: after neoadjuvant nivolumab, at surgical resection. This TCR came from a person between 35 and 79 years old with oral cavity squamous cell carcinoma. The J gene is TRBJ2-7, the V gene TRBV5-4, with TRBD2 matching over 7 bases. The sequenced sample was PBMCs, obtained after nivolumab (anti-PD-1) treatment. CDR3 coding DNA: TGTGCCAGCAGTGACGGGGGGACGCCCCGCTACGAGCAGTACTTC. It yields the protein CASSDGGTPRYEQYF.